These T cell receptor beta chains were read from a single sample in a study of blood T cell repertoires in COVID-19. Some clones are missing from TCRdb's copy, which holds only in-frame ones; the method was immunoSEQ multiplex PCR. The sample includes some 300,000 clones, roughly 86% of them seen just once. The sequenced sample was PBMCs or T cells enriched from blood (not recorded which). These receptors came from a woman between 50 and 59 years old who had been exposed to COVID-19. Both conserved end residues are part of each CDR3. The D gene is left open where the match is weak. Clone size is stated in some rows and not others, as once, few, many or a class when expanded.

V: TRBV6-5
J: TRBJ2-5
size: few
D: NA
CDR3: CASGNPGVQETQYF
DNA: TGTGCCAGCGGGAATCCGGGGGTCCAAGAGACCCAGTACTTC

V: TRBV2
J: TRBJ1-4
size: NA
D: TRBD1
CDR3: CASRETGVANEKLFF
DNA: TGTGCCAGCAGGGAGACAGGGGTAGCTAATGAAAAACTGTTTTTT

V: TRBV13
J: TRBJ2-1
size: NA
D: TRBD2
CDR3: CASSLGLPGGGSYNEQFF
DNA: TGTGCCAGCAGCTTAGGCCTACCGGGCGGGGGCTCCTACAATGAGCAGTTCTTC

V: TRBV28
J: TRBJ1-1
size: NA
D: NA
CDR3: CASSTWSGTEAFF
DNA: TGTGCCAGCAGTACCTGGTCGGGCACTGAAGCTTTCTTT

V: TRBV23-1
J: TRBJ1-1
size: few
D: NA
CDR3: CASSQSPGPCTEAFF
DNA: TGCGCCAGCAGTCAATCACCGGGTCCATGTACTGAAGCTTTCTTT

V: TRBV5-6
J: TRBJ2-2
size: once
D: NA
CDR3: CASSLGDINTGELFF
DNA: TGTGCCAGCAGCTTGGGTGACATAAACACCGGGGAGCTGTTTTTT

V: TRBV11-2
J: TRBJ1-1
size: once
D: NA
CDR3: CASSSTATNTEAFF
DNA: TGTGCCAGCAGCTCGACAGCGACAAACACTGAAGCTTTCTTT

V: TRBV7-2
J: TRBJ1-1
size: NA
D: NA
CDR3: CASSLVQGLSTEAFF
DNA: TGTGCCAGCAGCTTAGTGCAGGGGTTGAGCACTGAAGCTTTCTTT

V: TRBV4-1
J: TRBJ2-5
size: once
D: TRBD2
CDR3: CASSQGGTSGAETQYF
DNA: TGCGCCAGCAGCCAAGGGGGCACTAGCGGGGCTGAGACCCAGTACTTC

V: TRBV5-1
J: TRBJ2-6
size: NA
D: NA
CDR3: CASSFQGSGANVLTF
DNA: TGCGCCAGCAGCTTTCAGGGGTCTGGGGCCAACGTCCTGACTTTC

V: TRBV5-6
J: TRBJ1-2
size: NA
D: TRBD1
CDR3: CASSRTGGSFGYTF
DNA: TGTGCCAGCAGTAGGACAGGGGGGTCTTTTGGCTACACCTTC

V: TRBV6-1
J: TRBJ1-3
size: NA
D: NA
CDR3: CASSDSDKPSGNTIYF
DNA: TGTGCCAGCAGTGATTCTGACAAACCCTCTGGAAACACCATATATTTT

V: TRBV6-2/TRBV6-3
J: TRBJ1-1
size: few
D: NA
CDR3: CASSYFGGPTEAFF
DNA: TGTGCCAGCAGTTACTTCGGAGGGCCCACTGAAGCTTTCTTT

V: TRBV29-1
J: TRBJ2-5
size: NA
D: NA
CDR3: CSVEGTPKETQYF
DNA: TGCAGCGTTGAGGGGACACCTAAAGAGACCCAGTACTTC

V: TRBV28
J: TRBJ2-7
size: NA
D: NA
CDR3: CASVKGGVVAYEQYF
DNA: TGTGCCAGCGTAAAAGGGGGGGTAGTGGCCTACGAGCAGTACTTC

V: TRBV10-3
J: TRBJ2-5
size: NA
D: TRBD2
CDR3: CAISESPSGGQETQYF
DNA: TGTGCCATCAGTGAGTCGCCTAGCGGGGGGCAAGAGACCCAGTACTTC

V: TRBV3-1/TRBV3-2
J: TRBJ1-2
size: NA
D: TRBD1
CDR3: CASTSGTGDYGYTF
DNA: TGTGCCAGCACATCCGGGACAGGGGACTATGGCTACACCTTC

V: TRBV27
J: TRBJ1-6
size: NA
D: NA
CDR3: CASSYSYNSPLHF
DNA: TGTGCCAGCAGCTATTCGTATAATTCACCCCTCCACTTT

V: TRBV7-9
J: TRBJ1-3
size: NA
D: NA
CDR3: CASSLASFGTAGNTIYF
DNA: TGTGCCAGCAGCTTAGCATCTTTCGGTACAGCTGGAAACACCATATATTTT

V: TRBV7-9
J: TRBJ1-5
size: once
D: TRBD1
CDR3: CASSFMQGVGPQHF
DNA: TGTGCCAGCAGCTTCATGCAGGGGGTCGGGCCCCAGCATTTT

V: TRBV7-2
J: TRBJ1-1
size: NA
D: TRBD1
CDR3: CASSWDRGKEAFF
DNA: TGTGCCAGCAGCTGGGACAGGGGGAAGGAAGCTTTCTTT

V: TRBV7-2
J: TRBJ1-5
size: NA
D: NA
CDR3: CASSPGHLSNQPQHF
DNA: TGTGCCAGCAGCCCCGGACATTTAAGCAATCAGCCCCAGCATTTT

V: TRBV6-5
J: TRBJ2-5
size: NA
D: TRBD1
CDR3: CASSYTGQGVKTQYF
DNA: TGTGCCAGCAGTTACACAGGGCAGGGGGTCAAGACCCAGTACTTC

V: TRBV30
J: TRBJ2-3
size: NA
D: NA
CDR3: CAWSLSGDTQYF
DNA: TGTGCCTGGAGTCTTTCGGGGGATACGCAGTATTTT

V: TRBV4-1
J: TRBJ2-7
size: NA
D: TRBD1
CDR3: CASSQEKGRGYEQYF
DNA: TGCGCCAGCAGCCAAGAAAAAGGCAGGGGGTACGAGCAGTACTTC

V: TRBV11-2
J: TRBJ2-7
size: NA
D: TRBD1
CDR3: CASSSDRGSHEQYF
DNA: TGTGCCAGCAGCTCGGACAGGGGGTCGCACGAGCAGTACTTC

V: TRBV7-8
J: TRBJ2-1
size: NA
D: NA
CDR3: CASSSRQGSYNEQFF
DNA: TGTGCCAGCAGCTCCCGGCAGGGGTCCTACAATGAGCAGTTCTTC

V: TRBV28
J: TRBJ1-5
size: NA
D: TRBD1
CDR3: CASNLNPGQLDRNSNQPQHF
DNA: TGTGCCAGCAACTTAAACCCGGGACAGCTGGACCGAAATAGCAATCAGCCCCAGCATTTT

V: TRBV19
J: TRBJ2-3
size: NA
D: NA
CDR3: CASSIWYTSTDTQYF
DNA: TGTGCCAGTAGTATATGGTACACATCCACAGATACGCAGTATTTT

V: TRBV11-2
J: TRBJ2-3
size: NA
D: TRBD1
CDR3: CASSLAPGQLIPDTQYF
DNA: TGTGCCAGCAGCTTAGCTCCGGGACAGTTAATCCCTGATACGCAGTATTTT

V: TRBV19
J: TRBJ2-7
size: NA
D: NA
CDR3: CASRVLAFDYEQYF
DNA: TGTGCCAGCCGGGTCCTGGCCTTCGACTACGAGCAGTACTTC

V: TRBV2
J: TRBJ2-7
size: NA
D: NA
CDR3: CASSPRMGAYEQYF
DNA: TGTGCCAGTTCCCCCCGTATGGGAGCCTACGAGCAGTACTTC

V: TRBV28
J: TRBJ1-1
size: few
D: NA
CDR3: CASSLQQGVTEAFF
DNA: TGTGCCAGCAGTTTACAACAGGGTGTCACTGAAGCTTTCTTT

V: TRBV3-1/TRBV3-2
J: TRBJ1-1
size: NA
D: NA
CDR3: CASSQVMNTEAFF
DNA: TGTGCCAGCAGCCAAGTAATGAACACTGAAGCTTTCTTT

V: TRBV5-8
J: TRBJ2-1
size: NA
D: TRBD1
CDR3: CASSQGYRGQFDNEQFF
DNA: TGTGCCAGCAGCCAAGGCTACAGGGGGCAATTTGACAATGAGCAGTTCTTC

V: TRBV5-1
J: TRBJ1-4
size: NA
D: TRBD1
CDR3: CASSLSQGGEKLFF
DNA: TGCGCCAGCAGCTTGTCTCAGGGGGGTGAAAAACTGTTTTTT

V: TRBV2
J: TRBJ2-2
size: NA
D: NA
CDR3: CASSEAPAGAANTGELFF
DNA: TGTGCCAGCAGTGAAGCCCCAGCAGGGGCGGCGAACACCGGGGAGCTGTTTTTT

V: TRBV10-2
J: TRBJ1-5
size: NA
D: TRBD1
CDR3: CASTGTGINQPQHF
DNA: TGCGCCAGCACCGGGACAGGGATCAATCAGCCCCAGCATTTT

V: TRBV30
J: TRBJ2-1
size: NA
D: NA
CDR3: CAWTTYRQVDNEQFF
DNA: TGTGCCTGGACTACCTACCGACAGGTCGACAATGAGCAGTTCTTC

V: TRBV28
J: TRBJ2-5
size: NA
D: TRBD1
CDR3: CASSFRPLTGDRETQYF
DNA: TGTGCCAGCAGTTTCCGGCCCTTGACAGGGGACCGAGAGACCCAGTACTTC

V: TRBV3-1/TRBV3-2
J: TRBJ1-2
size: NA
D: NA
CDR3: CASSQSVFYGYTF
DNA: TGTGCCAGCAGCCAAAGCGTTTTTTATGGCTACACCTTC

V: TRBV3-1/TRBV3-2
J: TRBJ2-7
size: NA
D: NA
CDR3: CASSRLYEQYF
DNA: TGTGCCAGCAGCCGTCTCTACGAGCAGTACTTC

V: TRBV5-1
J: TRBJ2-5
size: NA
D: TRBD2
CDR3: CASSLGPSGGASETQYF
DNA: TGCGCCAGCAGCTTGGGGCCTAGCGGGGGGGCCTCGGAGACCCAGTACTTC

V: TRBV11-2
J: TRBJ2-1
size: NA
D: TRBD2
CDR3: CASSLFIAGDYNEQFF
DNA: TGTGCCAGCAGCTTATTCATAGCGGGGGACTACAATGAGCAGTTCTTC

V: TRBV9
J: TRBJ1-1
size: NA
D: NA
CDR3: CASSVASRLADTEAFF
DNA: TGTGCCAGCAGCGTAGCGAGTAGGCTCGCGGACACTGAAGCTTTCTTT

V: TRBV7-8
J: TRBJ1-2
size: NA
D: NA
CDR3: CASTLTGQSLGGYTF
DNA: TGTGCCAGCACCCTCACCGGACAGTCCCTTGGGGGCTACACCTTC

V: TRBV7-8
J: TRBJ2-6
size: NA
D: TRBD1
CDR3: CASLNPGQSSGANVLTF
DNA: TGTGCCAGTCTTAATCCGGGACAGAGCTCTGGGGCCAACGTCCTGACTTTC

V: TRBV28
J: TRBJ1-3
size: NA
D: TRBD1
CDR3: CASRTGEANTIYF
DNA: TGTGCCAGCAGGACAGGGGAGGCAAACACCATATATTTT

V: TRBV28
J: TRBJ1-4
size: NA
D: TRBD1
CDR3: CASSWGQPNEKLFF
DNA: TGTGCCAGCTCCTGGGGACAGCCTAATGAAAAACTGTTTTTT

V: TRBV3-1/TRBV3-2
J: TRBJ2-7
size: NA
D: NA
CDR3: CASSQEHLSYEQYF
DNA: TGTGCCAGCAGCCAAGAACACCTCTCCTACGAGCAGTACTTC

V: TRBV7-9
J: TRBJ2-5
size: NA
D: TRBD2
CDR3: CAHELTSGEQTQYF
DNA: TGCGCTCACGAATTGACTAGCGGGGAACAGACCCAGTACTTC

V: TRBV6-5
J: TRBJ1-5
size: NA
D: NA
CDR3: CASSYSRLAPQHF
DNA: TGTGCCAGCAGTTACTCCCGGTTAGCGCCCCAGCATTTT

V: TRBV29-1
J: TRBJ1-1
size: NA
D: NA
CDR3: CSVDSGNTEAFF
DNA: TGCAGCGTTGACTCGGGTAACACTGAAGCTTTCTTT

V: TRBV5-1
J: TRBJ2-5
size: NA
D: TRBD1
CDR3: CASSSGTGGETQYF
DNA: TGCGCCAGCAGCTCTGGGACAGGGGGAGAGACCCAGTACTTC